The clone carrying this T cell receptor (beta chain) was seen a single time. Its antigen is still unknown. V lost 0 bases to trimming and J lost 0 bases, with 12 bases between them. The CDR3 is 16 residues long. Germline loops: CDR1 MGHRA, CDR2 YSYEKL. The data were obtained in a study of Ad26.COV2.S vaccination and SARS-CoV-2 variants. TCRdb keeps only in-frame clones here, not all; method: immunoSEQ multiplex PCR. The sample consists of a few hundred thousand clones, about four fifths of them appearing once. Points from the study as a whole: Non-spike TCR breadth was similar in vaccine and placebo recipients.

Treatment denoted: around 19 received Ad26.COV2.S at low or high dose, single or two shots; a few received placebo; per-sample allocation not given. The investigators took samples on day 63 after the first vaccine or placebo injection. An adult aged 18-55 years in Boston served as the donor. Immunization relied on an Ad26 vector, which expressed Wuhan-strain SARS-CoV-2 spike. The chain joins TRBV4-1 to TRBJ2-7; D gene uncertain. The sample was peripheral blood, taken in a trial of Ad26.COV2.S vaccine versus placebo. This sequence was found in a person aged 18-60 years who received the Ad26.COV2.S COVID-19 vaccine or a placebo. This CDR3 reads CASSQDRLEFSYEQYF. In DNA, the CDR3 is TGCGCCAGCAGCCAAGATCGCCTCGAATTCTCCTACGAGCAGTACTTC.